The TCR beta chain described here comes from a study of regulatory T cells in long-lasting Graves disease (dated by TCRdb to about 2021). Concerning the study at large: Newly diagnosed Graves' disease patients had taken antithyroid drugs for less than 3 months. TCR sequencing covered 13 persistent and around 20 newly diagnosed Graves' disease patients, some 35 samples in total. Persistent Graves' disease patients were compared with newly diagnosed Graves' disease patients by peripheral blood TCR sequencing and RNA sequencing. The study took place in China and was registered as a clinical trial. The full study reports these points: Persistent patients shared more public clonotypes among themselves (around 3,000) than newly diagnosed patients did (approximately 970). Preferential use of TRBV28, TRBJ1-2 and TRBJ2-5 was observed in persistent disease, whereas TRBV20-1 and TRBJ2-1 were favored in newly diagnosed disease. Only peripheral blood was studied, because thyroid tissue, the primary lesion, was inaccessible. Lower TCR Shannon entropy and fewer highly expanded clones were observed in persistent Graves' disease patients than in newly diagnosed patients, which suggested clonal expansion. The small sample size was acknowledged by the authors as a limitation that may reduce accuracy. Sequencing and analysis were restricted to the TCR beta chain.

The library was prepared using multiplex PCR. Sequencing was carried out with an Illumina HiSeq 4000. To build TCR beta libraries, CDR3 regions were amplified by Arm-PCR using iRepertoire HTBI primers. Before sequencing, the PCR products went through gel purification. The authors processed their data as follows. Gene usage analysis of CDR3 amino acid clonotypes used the 55 to 65 TRBV and more than 13 TRBJ segments found across samples. Filtered high-quality paired reads were merged into contigs using COPE and FqMerger. BLAST was used to align contigs to the IMGT TRBV, TRBD and TRBJ reference genes, and CDR3 was defined following IMGT. Any clonotype with a frequency above 0.1% was classified as a highly expanded clone. Shannon entropy was used to measure repertoire diversity, and the Gini coefficient was used to measure V-J evenness. A clonotype was considered public if more than one individual shared it. TCRdb redid the processing of the public reads, applying fastp at Q25 and MiXCR, and retained in-frame beta chains. When rows share a CDR3 protein, they turn into one entry using the most common DNA and genes. What appears here as the V and J calls and clone size reflects TCRdb's work, not the paper's. The sample table contains roughly 520,000 distinct CDR3 sequences; only one count was recorded for about 12% of them. The ten top clones hold almost 9% of the sample.

Note on this clonotype: Its antigen is still unknown. No per-base quality is available; no much larger clone lies one base away.

The cysteine opens and the phenylalanine closes a CDR3 of 14 amino acids. Kept here is only the CDR3 DNA, which spans 42 bases and is read in frame from base 1. Deletion took 3 bases off V and 6 bases off J, with a span of 12 bases between the germline ends. CDR1 and CDR2 are read off the germline V gene (reference sequence) as LGHDT and YNNKEL. The sample's time point label is to be understood as: newly diagnosed GD, antithyroid drugs for less than 3 months. RNA was extracted from PBMCs in TRIzol for both TCR sequencing and RNA sequencing. The diagnosis of Graves' disease was made according to American Thyroid Association guidelines. The patients came from an endocrinology department in Xi'an, China. Each patient gave approximately 9 milliliters of peripheral blood, collected in an EDTA anticoagulant tube. PBMCs were isolated by Ficoll Paque Plus density gradient separation without further T cell sorting. An Agilent 2100 Bioanalyzer and agarose gel were used to check RNA quality, and a NanoDrop 2000 was used to measure RNA concentration.

The same data also contributed to another study, on T cells in Graves' hyperthyroidism and ophthalmopathy. As the second study states: A patient counted as having stable Graves' hyperthyroidism if no progression to ophthalmopathy occurred over 18 months of follow-up. Hyperthyroidism patients were newly diagnosed, had a disease duration of under 2 months, and were aged 18 to 65 years. The study excluded patients with uncontrolled infections, other autoimmune diseases, pregnancy or lactation. Diagnoses were based on clinical symptoms, serum thyroxine and TRAb, thyroid ultrasound and orbital computed tomography. The TCR CDR3 was subjected to a first round of RT-PCR using the HTBI primer set and the Qiagen OneStep RT-PCR kit. Most expanded thyroid clonotypes (frequency above 0.001) were also detected in blood, suggesting blood repertoires may reflect thyroid immune responses. A model built on a 13 V-J signature distinguished ophthalmopathy from stable hyperthyroidism, reaching 85% to 90% sensitivity and approximately 81% specificity in cross-validation and 80%/75% in testing. In validation, the model predicted progression to ophthalmopathy with 60% to 71% sensitivity and approximately 72% specificity, a median of 6.5 months before onset. A discovery cohort of about a hundred patients, roughly 43 with Graves' ophthalmopathy and approximately 57 with stable Graves' hyperthyroidism, was used to find distinguishing TCR V-J signatures. Prospective prediction of ophthalmopathy was tested in an independent validation cohort of approximately 19 hyperthyroidism patients and 15 to 17 patients who later progressed to ophthalmopathy. The 100 discovery patients were divided at random into training and test sets in a 7:3 ratio. In addition, the study compared T-cell repertoires in thyroid tissue and in blood from roughly six Graves' hyperthyroidism patients. Once sampling was done, hyperthyroidism patients were given methimazole at a starting dose of 30 mg daily, whereas ophthalmopathy patients were given high-dose intravenous methylprednisolone. A second multiplex PCR round built the libraries, followed by size selection and purification. The libraries were sequenced on an Illumina HiSeq2000 using paired-end 100 bp reads. SOAPnuke was used to process the raw data, with reads discarded if the reads contained adapters or uncalled bases, had a mean Phred below 15, or lacked an exact constant-primer or identifier match. High-quality paired reads were merged using COPE v1.2.5, and each unique nucleotide sequence was defined as a clonotype. Clonotypes were aligned to IMGT TRBV, TRBD and TRBJ reference segments using MiTCR v1.1. Only V-J combinations with frequency above 0.0001, covering approximately 99% of repertoires, were analysed. The TCS score was defined as F50 (clonal expansion) divided by E x V (chaos), with BLOSUM62-based TCRdist calculated between CDR3 peptides within each V-J. Welch's t-statistics and random forest reduced just over 500 V-J features to 10 to 15, which were used in a naive Bayes classifier (R e1071). No statistical method was used to fix the sample size in advance, and group allocation was not hidden from the investigators. According to the paper, TCR Vbeta CDR3 sequencing was carried out on approximately 140 peripheral blood samples, which came from approximately 43 ophthalmopathy, roughly 75 hyperthyroidism and about 17 progressor patients.

Recombination linked TRBV3-1 to TRBJ1-5; no D gene call is confident. This sequence was found in a young woman with Graves disease. Donor details come from another sample of the same person, matched by shared clones. The sample in question was peripheral blood mononuclear cells (PBMCs), obtained at new diagnosis, from a patient treated with antithyroid drugs. The CDR3 region: CASSHAGSGQPQHF. The nucleotide sequence is TGTGCCAGCAGCCACGCCGGGTCGGGTCAGCCCCAGCATTTT.